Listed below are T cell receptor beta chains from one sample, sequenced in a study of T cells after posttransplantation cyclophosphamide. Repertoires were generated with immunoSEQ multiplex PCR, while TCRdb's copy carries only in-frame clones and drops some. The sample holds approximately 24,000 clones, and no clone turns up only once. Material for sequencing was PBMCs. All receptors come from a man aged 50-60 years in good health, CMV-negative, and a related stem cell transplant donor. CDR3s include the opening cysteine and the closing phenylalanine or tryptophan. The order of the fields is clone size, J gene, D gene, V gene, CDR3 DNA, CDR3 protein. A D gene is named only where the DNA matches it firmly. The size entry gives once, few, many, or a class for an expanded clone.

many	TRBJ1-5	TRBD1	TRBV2	TGTGCCAGCAGTGAGACAGGGTATGGTCAGCCCCAGCATTTT	CASSETGYGQPQHF
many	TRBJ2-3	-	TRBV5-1	TGCGCCAGCAGCTTGAACGCGGGGAGCACAGATACGCAGTATTTT	CASSLNAGSTDTQYF
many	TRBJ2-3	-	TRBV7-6	TGTGCCAGCATGGGTGGGAGCGGGGATACGCAGTATTTT	CASMGGSGDTQYF
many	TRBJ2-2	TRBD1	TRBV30	TGTGCCTGGGGAGGACAGGGGAACACCGGGGAGCTGTTTTTT	CAWGGQGNTGELFF
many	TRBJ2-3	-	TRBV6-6	TGTGCCAGCAGTTACTCGATCAGCGGGTCCAAAGATACGCAGTATTTT	CASSYSISGSKDTQYF
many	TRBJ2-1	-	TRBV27	TGTGCCAGCAGTCTCGTAGCCAGCCCAGGGTCCTACAATGAGCAGTTCTTC	CASSLVASPGSYNEQFF
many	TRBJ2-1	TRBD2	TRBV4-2	TGTGCCAGCAGCCAAGAGCCCGCTGGAGGACTAGCGGGACCCTCAAATGAGCAGTTCTTC	CASSQEPAGGLAGPSNEQFF
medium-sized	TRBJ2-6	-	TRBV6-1	TGTGCCAGCAGCGAGCTGAGTTCTGGGGCCAACGTCCTGACTTTC	CASSELSSGANVLTF
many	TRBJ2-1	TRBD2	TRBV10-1	TGCGCCAGCAGTCGGGTTTTGAGCGGGGGCTACAATGAGCAGTTCTTC	CASSRVLSGGYNEQFF
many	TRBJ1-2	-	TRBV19	TGTGCCAGTAGTCGGACGGAGGGTGGCTACACCTTC	CASSRTEGGYTF
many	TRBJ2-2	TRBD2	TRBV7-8	TGTGCCAGCAGCGTTTCCGGGACTAGCCTCACCGGGGAGCTGTTTTTT	CASSVSGTSLTGELFF